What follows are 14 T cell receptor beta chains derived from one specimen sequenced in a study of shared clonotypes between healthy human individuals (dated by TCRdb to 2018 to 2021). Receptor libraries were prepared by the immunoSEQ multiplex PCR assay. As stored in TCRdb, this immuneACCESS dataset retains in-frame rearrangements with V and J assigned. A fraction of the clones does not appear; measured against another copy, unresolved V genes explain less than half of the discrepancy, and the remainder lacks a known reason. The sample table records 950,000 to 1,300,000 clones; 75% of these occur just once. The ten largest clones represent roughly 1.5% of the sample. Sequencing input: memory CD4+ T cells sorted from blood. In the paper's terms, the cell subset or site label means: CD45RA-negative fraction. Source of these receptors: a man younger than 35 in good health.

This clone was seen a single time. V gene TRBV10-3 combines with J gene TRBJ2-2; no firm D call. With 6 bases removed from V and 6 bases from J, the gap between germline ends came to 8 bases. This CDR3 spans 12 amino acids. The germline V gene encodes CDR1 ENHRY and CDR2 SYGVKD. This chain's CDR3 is CAIRPDAGELFF. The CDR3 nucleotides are TGTGCCATCAGACCCGATGCCGGGGAGCTGTTTTTT.

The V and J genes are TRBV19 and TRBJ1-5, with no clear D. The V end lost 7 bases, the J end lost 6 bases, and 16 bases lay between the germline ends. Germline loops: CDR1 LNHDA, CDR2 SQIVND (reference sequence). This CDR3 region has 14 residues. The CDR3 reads CASTVQVTGQPQHF. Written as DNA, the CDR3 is TGTGCCAGTACCGTTCAGGTTACGGGTCAGCCCCAGCATTTT.

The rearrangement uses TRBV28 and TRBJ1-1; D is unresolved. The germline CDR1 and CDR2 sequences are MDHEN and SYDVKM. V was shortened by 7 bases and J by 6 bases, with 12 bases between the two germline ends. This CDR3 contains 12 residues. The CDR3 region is CASKKGGAEAFF. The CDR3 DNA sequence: TGTGCCAGCAAAAAAGGAGGAGCTGAAGCTTTCTTT.

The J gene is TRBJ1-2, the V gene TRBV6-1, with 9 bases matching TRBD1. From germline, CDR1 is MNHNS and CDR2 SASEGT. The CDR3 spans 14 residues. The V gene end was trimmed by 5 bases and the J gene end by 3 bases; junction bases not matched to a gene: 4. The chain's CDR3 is CASSSRDRDYGYTF. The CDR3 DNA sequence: TGTGCCAGCAGTAGCCGGGACAGGGACTATGGCTACACCTTC.

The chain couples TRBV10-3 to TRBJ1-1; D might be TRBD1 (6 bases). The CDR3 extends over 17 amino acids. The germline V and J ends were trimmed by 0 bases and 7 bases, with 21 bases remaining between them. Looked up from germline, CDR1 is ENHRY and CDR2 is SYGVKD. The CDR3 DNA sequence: TGTGCCATCAGTGAGTCGATGGTAGACAGGAGTAAAGTTGAAGCTTTCTTT. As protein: CAISESMVDRSKVEAFF.

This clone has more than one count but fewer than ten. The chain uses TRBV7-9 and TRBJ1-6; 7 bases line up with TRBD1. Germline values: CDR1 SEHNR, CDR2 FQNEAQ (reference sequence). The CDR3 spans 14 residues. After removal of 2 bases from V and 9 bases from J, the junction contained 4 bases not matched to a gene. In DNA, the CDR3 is TGTGCCAGCAGCTTACAGGGGGTCGGTTCACCCCTCCACTTT. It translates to CASSLQGVGSPLHF.

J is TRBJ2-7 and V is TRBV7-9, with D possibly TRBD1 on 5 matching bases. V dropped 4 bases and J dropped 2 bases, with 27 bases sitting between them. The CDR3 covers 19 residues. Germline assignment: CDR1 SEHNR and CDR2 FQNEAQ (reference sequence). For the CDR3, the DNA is TGTGCCAGCAGCTCCGCGGATAGGGCGCAAGGCCGGACACCCTACGAGCAGTACTTC. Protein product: CASSSADRAQGRTPYEQYF.

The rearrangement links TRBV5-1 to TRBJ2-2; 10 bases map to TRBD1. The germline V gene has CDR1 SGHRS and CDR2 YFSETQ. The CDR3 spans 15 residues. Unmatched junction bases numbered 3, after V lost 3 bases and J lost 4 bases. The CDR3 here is CASSSGTGATGELFF. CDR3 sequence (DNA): TGCGCCAGCAGCTCTGGGACAGGGGCCACCGGGGAGCTGTTTTTT. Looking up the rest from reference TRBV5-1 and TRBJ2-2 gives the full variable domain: KAGVTQTPRYLIKTRGQQVTLSCSPISGHRSVSWYQQTPGQGLQFLFEYFSETQRNKGNFPGRFSGRQFSNSRSEMNVSTLELGDSALYLCASSSGTGATGELFFGEGSRLTVL.

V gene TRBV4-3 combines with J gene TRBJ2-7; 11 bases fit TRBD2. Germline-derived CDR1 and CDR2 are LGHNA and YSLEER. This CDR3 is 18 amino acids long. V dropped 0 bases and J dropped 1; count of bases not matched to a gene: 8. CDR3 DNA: TGCGCCAGCAGCCAAGATCTACGACTAGCGGGGCAATCCTACGAGCAGTACTTC. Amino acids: CASSQDLRLAGQSYEQYF.

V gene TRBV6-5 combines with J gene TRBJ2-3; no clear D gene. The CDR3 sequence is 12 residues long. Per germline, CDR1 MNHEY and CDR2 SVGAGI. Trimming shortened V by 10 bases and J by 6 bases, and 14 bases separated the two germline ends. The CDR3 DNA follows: TGTGCCACACGGGCCCCACGGGATACGCAGTATTTT. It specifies CATRAPRDTQYF.

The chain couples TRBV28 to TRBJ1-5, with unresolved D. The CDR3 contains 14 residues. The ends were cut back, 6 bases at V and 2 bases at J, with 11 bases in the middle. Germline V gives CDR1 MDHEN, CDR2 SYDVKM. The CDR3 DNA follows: TGTGCCAGCAGCAGCGGAGCGGGCAATCAGCCCCAGCATTTT. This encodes CASSSGAGNQPQHF.

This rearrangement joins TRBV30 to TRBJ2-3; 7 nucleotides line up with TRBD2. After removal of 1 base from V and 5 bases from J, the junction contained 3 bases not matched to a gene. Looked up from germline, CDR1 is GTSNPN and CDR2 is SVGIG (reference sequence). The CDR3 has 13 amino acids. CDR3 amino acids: CAWSGLAVDTQYF. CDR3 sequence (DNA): TGTGCCTGGAGTGGACTAGCCGTAGATACGCAGTATTTT.

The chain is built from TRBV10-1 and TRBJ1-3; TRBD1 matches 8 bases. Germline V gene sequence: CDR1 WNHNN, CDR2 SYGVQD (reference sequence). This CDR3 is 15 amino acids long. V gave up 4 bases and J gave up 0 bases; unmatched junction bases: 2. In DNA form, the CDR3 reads TGCGCCAGCAGTGGGGGACAGGTCTCTGGAAACACCATATATTTT. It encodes CASSGGQVSGNTIYF.

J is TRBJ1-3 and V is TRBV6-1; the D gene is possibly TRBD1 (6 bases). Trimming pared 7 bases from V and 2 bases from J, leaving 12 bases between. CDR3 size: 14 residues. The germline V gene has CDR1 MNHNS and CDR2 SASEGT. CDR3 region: CASTEGGPGNTIYF. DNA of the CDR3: TGTGCCAGCACCGAGGGGGGCCCTGGAAACACCATATATTTT.